What follows is one T cell receptor beta chain and its context. Its antigen is as yet unknown. This CDR3 has 13 residues. CDR1 and CDR2 from the germline V gene are SGHTS and YDEGEE. V trimming: 5 bases; J trimming: 3 bases; junction bases outside the gene matches: 2. The source of the sample is a study of Siglec-9 on CD8 T cells in melanoma. The assay was immunoSEQ multiplex PCR, and TCRdb's table has in-frame clones only and misses some. Of 25,000 to 30,000 clones in the sample, 80% were seen once. Findings and caveats of the study: An effector memory CD8+ T-cell subset seemingly accumulating in melanoma was reportedly marked and regulated by Siglec-9.

This chain connects TRBV5-8 to TRBJ2-7, with TRBD1 matching over 10 bases. The source of this sequence is a human donor in good health. What was sequenced was Siglec-9- CD8+ T cells sorted from blood. CDR3 sequence (DNA): TGTGCCAGCAGGGGGACAGGGGACTACGAGCAGTACTTC. The encoded protein is CASRGTGDYEQYF.